The entry below gives a single T cell receptor (beta chain) sequence along with its context. Losses at the gene ends were 2 bases for V and 3 bases for J; bases not matched to a gene: 5. The CDR3 totals 17 residues. CDR1 is SGHTA, CDR2 FQGTGA, per germline. This specimen comes from a study of blood T cell repertoires in COVID-19. Overall study: T cells, B-cell-depleted T cells, or PBMCs supplied cDNA or gDNA.

Produced via immunoSEQ multiplex PCR; TCRdb's table is partial and in-frame only. The sample shows about 150,000 clones, about 86% of them seen only once. This chain links TRBV7-3 with TRBJ1-5; 12 nucleotides match TRBD1. Sequencing input: peripheral blood. The origin of this receptor is a woman in her seventies who had recovered from COVID-19. The CDR3 sequence: CASSLGDRGRINQPQHF. The DNA for the CDR3 is TGTGCCAGCAGCTTAGGGGACAGGGGGCGGATCAATCAGCCCCAGCATTTT.